This TCR beta chain was obtained from a study of blood T cell repertoires in COVID-19. At the level of the study: The analysed material was cDNA or gDNA that came from T cells, B-cell-depleted T cells, or PBMCs.

The CDR3 length is 12 residues. The germline CDR1 and CDR2 sequences are MDHEN and SYDVKM. V lost 3 bases and J 6 bases, leaving 8 bases between the germline ends. Sequencing used immunoSEQ multiplex PCR; TCRdb keeps in-frame clones, though not all of them. This table has about 210,000 clones, almost 85% appearing once. Input material: peripheral blood. The clonotype was recovered from a woman between 45 and 65 years old with active or convalescent COVID-19. This rearrangement joins TRBV28 to TRBJ1-2, with D possibly matching TRBD1 (5 bases). CDR3 coding DNA: TGTGCCAGCAGTTTGGTCAGGGATGGCTACACCTTC. It yields the protein CASSLVRDGYTF.